This TCR beta chain is from a study of T cell responses to AZD1222 COVID-19 vaccine. Sequencing used immunoSEQ multiplex PCR; TCRdb keeps in-frame clones, though not all of them. The profile shows about 190,000 clones, approximately 92% of them singletons. Whole-study results and caveats: Spike-wide vaccine-associated CD4 TCRs dominated at 160-218 and 743-854. It should be noted that donors were predominantly white British and more often female, and clonal diversity was possibly underestimated.

The CDR3 is made up of 20 amino acids. To note about this clone: Its matching antigen is unknown.

Sequenced here: peripheral blood, sampled 28 days after the second dose of the MenACWY control vaccine. The sequence was collected from an adult who received the MenACWY meningococcal vaccine as a control. The chain has TRBV21-1 and TRBJ1-6. TRBV21-1 is an annotated pseudogene. The chain's CDR3 is CASSKYKRKELSSYNSPLHF. The DNA of the CDR3 is TGTGCCAGCAGCAAGTACAAGCGGAAAGAGCTTAGCTCCTATAATTCACCCCTCCACTTT.